This T cell receptor (beta chain) was observed in a study of CD8+ T cells in alopecia areata. Trimming removed 4 bases at V and 4 bases at J, with 4 bases between. Germline CDR1 SGHTA, CDR2 FQGNSA. The CDR3 contains 11 residues. Once RNA had been extracted, it was reverse transcribed into cDNA to act as the sequencing template. Method: immunoSEQ multiplex PCR; TCRdb's copy keeps in-frame clones and lacks some. The sample contains about 200,000 clones, approximately 56% of which appear only once. The treatment is: oral pan-JAK inhibitor, 5-10 mg twice daily. The material was CD4+ T cells sorted from blood, obtained at week 4, from a patient treated with tofacitinib. The chain carries TRBV7-2 and TRBJ2-5; D not certain. This clonotype originated in a human donor with alopecia areata. Here the CDR3 DNA reads TGTGCCAGCAGCTCCGGAGAGACCCAGTACTTC. Its protein product is CASSSGETQYF.